One sample yielded the 26 T cell receptor beta chains listed below, sequenced in a study of CD4 T cell repertoires and nickel. TCRdb used MiXCR to reprocess the RT-PCR reads, holding one entry per CDR3 protein. Of 500 to 800 distinct CDR3 sequences listed, over 35% were seen once; the top ten hold 14%. What was sequenced was CD4+ T cells from blood, not recorded whether cultured. All receptors come from a human donor in a nickel allergy study, with or without nickel allergy (not recorded which). It is not recorded whether this sample comes from one donor or several.

This clonotype came up a few times. The V gene is TRBV11-2, the J gene TRBJ1-2, with a possible D match to TRBD1 (6 bases). The V end lost 4 bases, the J end lost 0 bases, and 15 bases lay between the germline ends. The CDR3 is 16 amino acids. Germline CDR1 reads SGHAT; CDR2 reads FQNNGV. The DNA of the CDR3 is TGTGCCAGCAGCTGGAAAACAGGGTCCCCTAACTATGGCTACACCTTC. Encoded protein: CASSWKTGSPNYGYTF. Looking up the rest from reference TRBV11-2 and TRBJ1-2 gives the full variable domain: EAGVAQSPRYKIIEKRQSVAFWCNPISGHATLYWYQQILGQGPKLLIQFQNNGVVDDSQLPKDRFSAERLKGVDSTLKIQPAKLEDSAVYLCASSWKTGSPNYGYTFGSGTRLTVV.

The chain employs TRBV6-5 and TRBJ1-3, with a possible D match to TRBD1 (5 bases). The CDR3 is 14 amino acids. Trimming shortened V by 5 bases and J by 2 bases, and 10 bases separated the two germline ends. Germline V gives CDR1 MNHEY, CDR2 SVGAGI. The CDR3 DNA is TGTGCCAGCAGTCTCGGGGGTACTGGAAACACCATATATTTT. Protein: CASSLGGTGNTIYF.

This clonotype was counted a few times. The CDR3 region is CASSFLAGAENEQFF. In DNA, the CDR3 is TGTGCCAGCAGCTTCCTTGCGGGGGCGGAGAATGAGCAGTTCTTC. V and J are TRBV7-2 and TRBJ2-1; D may be TRBD2 (7 bases). The germline CDR1 and CDR2 sequences are SGHTA and FQGNSA. Trimming stripped 3 bases from V and 7 bases from J, with 16 bases between. The CDR3 is 15 amino acids.

The V and J genes are TRBV2 and TRBJ1-6; 9 bases are shared with TRBD1. Germline CDR1 SNHLY, CDR2 FYNNEI. The CDR3 length is 12 residues. The junction had 6 bases not matched to a gene; V was cut back by 10 bases and J by 11 bases. Here the CDR3 reads CATGTGRTPLHF. CDR3 bases: TGTGCCACCGGGACAGGGAGGACACCCCTCCACTTT.

The chain links TRBV4-2 to TRBJ1-1; D remains unclear. V dropped 0 bases and J dropped 8 bases, with 10 bases sitting between them. The CDR3 consists of 13 residues. The germline CDR1 and CDR2 sequences are LGHNA and YNFKEQ. This CDR3 is CASSQEAFPEAFF. The CDR3 DNA is TGTGCCAGCAGCCAAGAAGCGTTTCCCGAAGCTTTCTTT.

The gene calls are TRBV20-1 and TRBJ2-7, with D tentatively TRBD2 (6 bases). Trimming cost V 6 bases and J 2 bases, with 26 bases left between them. The CDR3 loop spans 17 amino acids. Germline V CDR1 and CDR2: DFQATT, SNEGSKA (reference sequence). This CDR3 is CSAFGGARVHGAYEQYF. In DNA form, the CDR3 reads TGCAGTGCCTTCGGGGGTGCAAGGGTGCACGGAGCCTACGAGCAGTACTTC.

The chain combines TRBV20-1 with TRBJ1-5, with 7 bases lining up with TRBD1. The CDR3 consists of 15 residues. Per the germline V gene, CDR1 is DFQATT and CDR2 is SNEGSKA (reference sequence). V lost 4 bases and J lost 7; bases outside the gene matches: 13. This CDR3 reads CSATIRDRGLQPQHF. The DNA for the CDR3 is TGCAGTGCTACCATCCGGGACAGAGGCTTGCAGCCCCAGCATTTT.

In this sample, this clonotype is large. The CDR3 bases are TGTGCCTGGAGTCAAATAAACTATGGCTACACCTTC. The encoded protein is CAWSQINYGYTF. This chain connects TRBV30 to TRBJ1-2; D is undetermined. With 2 bases removed from V and 2 bases from J, the gap between germline ends came to 6 bases. This CDR3 has 12 amino acids. From germline, CDR1 is GTSNPN and CDR2 SVGIG (reference sequence).

The gene calls are TRBV30 and TRBJ1-2; no reliable D call. CDR3 size: 14 residues. Trimming stripped 1 base from V and 8 bases from J, with 17 bases between. In germline, CDR1 is GTSNPN, CDR2 SVGIG (reference sequence). The DNA of the CDR3 is TGTGCCTGGAGTGGGGCCATCTCGCCGGGCGGCTACACCTTC. The encoded protein is CAWSGAISPGGYTF.

This clonotype was recorded a few times. The chain carries TRBV20-1 and TRBJ2-3, with 13 positions matching TRBD2. From germline, CDR1 is DFQATT and CDR2 SNEGSKA (reference sequence). V shed 2 bases, J shed 3 bases, and the junction held 2 bases outside the gene matches. CDR3 length: 15 amino acids. The CDR3 nucleotides read TGCAGTGCTAGACCGGGACTAGCGGGAACAGATACGCAGTATTTT. This sequence encodes CSARPGLAGTDTQYF.

V usage is TRBV12-3 or TRBV12-4 and J usage is TRBJ1-5, with D perhaps matching TRBD1 (6 bases). V dropped 2 bases and J dropped 0 bases, with 14 bases sitting between them. The CDR3 length is 17 residues. The CDR3 bases are TGTGCCAGCAGTTTAAAACAGGGCGGATATAGCAATCAGCCCCAGCATTTT. This translates into CASSLKQGGYSNQPQHF.

CDR3 bases: TGTGCCAGCAGCCAAGCGGCCCTAGCCAGGGAAAAACTGTTTTTT. This encodes CASSQAALAREKLFF. The rearrangement links TRBV14 to TRBJ1-4; unclear D gene. Trimming took off 1 base at V and 8 bases at J, with 14 bases between the two ends. Germline V gene lookup returns CDR1 SGHDN and CDR2 FVKESK. CDR3 size: 15 residues.

A word on this clonotype: A junction boundary mismatches the germline segment, possibly from a read error. The rearrangement joins TRBV7-7 to TRBJ2-7, with a tentative D call TRBD1 (5 bases). This CDR3 is built from 13 residues. Germline CDR1 is SSHAT and CDR2 is FNYEAQ (reference sequence). CDR3 sequence reads: CASSPSPGREQYF. In DNA, the CDR3 is TGTGCTAGCAGCCCAAGTCCAGGGCGCGAGCAGTACTTC.

This rearrangement joins TRBV3-1 to TRBJ1-2; 7 bases match TRBD1. CDR1 is LGHDT and CDR2 is YNNKEL in the germline V gene (reference sequence). The J segment lost 0 bases and the V segment lost 9 bases, leaving 4 bases of the junction unmatched. This CDR3 spans 13 amino acids. Here the CDR3 DNA reads TGTGCCAGTCGGGACAGAGCTAACTATGGCTACACCTTC. Translating it yields CASRDRANYGYTF.

The chain joins TRBV5-1 to TRBJ1-1; 8 bases line up with TRBD1. The V and J ends lost 2 bases and 1 base, in that order; junction bases with no gene match: 4. The CDR3 is made up of 15 amino acids. CDR1 and CDR2 from the germline V gene are SGHRS and YFSETQ. The CDR3 reads CASSLSGTGNTEAFF. CDR3 coding DNA: TGCGCCAGCAGCTTATCCGGGACAGGGAACACTGAAGCTTTCTTT.

This clonotype was counted only a few times. V and J are TRBV18 and TRBJ1-1; D is ambiguous. The CDR3 contains 16 residues. Trimming stripped 0 bases from V and 2 bases from J, with 13 bases between. The germline gives CDR1 KGHSH, CDR2 LQKENI. The CDR3, as DNA: TGTGCCAGCTCACCACCGTCCGCAGGCGATAACACTGAAGCTTTCTTT. It yields the protein CASSPPSAGDNTEAFF.

The J gene is TRBJ2-2, the V gene TRBV19; D uncertain. Trimming removed 3 bases from V and 6 bases from J, with 11 bases in between. The germline gives CDR1 LNHDA, CDR2 SQIVND (reference sequence). CDR3 length: 14 residues. CDR3 protein: CASSIGPGPGELFF. CDR3 coding DNA: TGTGCCAGTAGTATTGGGCCCGGGCCCGGGGAGCTGTTTTTT.

The chain links TRBV6-6 to TRBJ2-3, with a possible D match to TRBD1 (6 bases). The V gene's germline CDR1 is MNHNY and CDR2 SVGAGI (reference sequence). Trimming cost V 6 bases and J 3 bases, with 16 bases left between them. CDR3 length: 15 amino acids. The CDR3, as DNA: TGTGCCAGCAGCCGCCGGACAGCCCAGACAGATACGCAGTATTTT. This encodes CASSRRTAQTDTQYF.

This clonotype has just a few counts. This chain uses TRBV5-1 with TRBJ1-1, with D tentatively TRBD1 (6 bases). Germline lookup yields CDR1 SGHRS and CDR2 YFSETQ. This CDR3 region has 15 residues. The V end lost 4 bases, the J end lost 5 bases, and 18 bases lay between the germline ends. This CDR3 is CASSPGGGAGTEAFF. The CDR3 nucleotides read TGCGCCAGCAGCCCCGGTGGGGGGGCTGGGACTGAAGCTTTCTTT. The full variable domain, in which reference TRBV5-1 and TRBJ1-1 provide the parts outside the CDR3, is KAGVTQTPRYLIKTRGQQVTLSCSPISGHRSVSWYQQTPGQGLQFLFEYFSETQRNKGNFPGRFSGRQFSNSRSEMNVSTLELGDSALYLCASSPGGGAGTEAFFGQGTRLTVV.

This clonotype has just a few counts. The CDR3 loop reads CASSFGNSPLHF. The CDR3 DNA is TGTGCCAGCAGCTTCGGTAATTCACCCCTCCACTTT. This chain links TRBV7-9 with TRBJ1-6; no definite D call. Deletions cut 3 bases from V and 6 bases from J, with 3 bases between. The CDR3 loop spans 12 amino acids. Per germline, CDR1 SEHNR and CDR2 FQNEAQ (reference sequence).

The V and J genes are TRBV7-8 and TRBJ2-7, with D perhaps TRBD1 (5 bases). The CDR3 extends over 14 amino acids. Trimming cost V 4 bases and J 4 bases, with 14 bases left between them. In germline, CDR1 is SGHVS, CDR2 FQNEAQ. CDR3 region: CASSSLRGPYEQYF. The CDR3 coding sequence is TGTGCCAGCAGCTCCCTTAGGGGCCCTTACGAGCAGTACTTC.

This clonotype was seen a few times. V is TRBV19 and J is TRBJ1-2; possibly TRBD1 for D (6 bases). Germline V CDR1 and CDR2: LNHDA, SQIVND (reference sequence). V was pared by 10 bases and J by 5 bases, with 17 bases between. CDR3 length: 13 amino acids. The CDR3 coding sequence is TGTGCCATCCAACAGGGAGATGGGTATGGCTACACCTTC. Its translation: CAIQQGDGYGYTF.

The V gene is TRBV10-3, the J gene TRBJ1-1; 9 nucleotides line up with TRBD1. V was clipped by 6 bases and J by 1 base; unmatched bases: 0. The length of the CDR3 is 13 residues. The germline CDR1 and CDR2 sequences are ENHRY and SYGVKD. The CDR3 DNA reads TGTGCCATCAGGGGACAGGGGAACACTGAAGCTTTCTTT. Residues: CAIRGQGNTEAFF.

The chain employs TRBV7-2 and TRBJ2-7; TRBD2 might be the D (6 bases). V lost 1 base to trimming and J lost 5 bases, with 12 bases between them. The CDR3 is 14 amino acids. Looked up from germline, CDR1 is SGHTA and CDR2 is FQGNSA. CDR3 residues: CASSLGGAGNEQYF. CDR3 nucleotides: TGTGCCAGCAGCTTAGGGGGCGCGGGGAACGAGCAGTACTTC.

This chain links TRBV30 with TRBJ2-5; 8 bases line up with TRBD2. Germline CDR1 and CDR2: GTSNPN and SVGIG (reference sequence). Trimming cost V 3 bases and J 3 bases; bases outside gene matches: 6. The CDR3 has 14 amino acids. As DNA, the CDR3 is TGTGCCTGGAGAGTAGCGGGGTCTAAAGAGACCCAGTACTTC. As protein: CAWRVAGSKETQYF.

This chain connects TRBV15 to TRBJ2-1, with 9 bases lining up with TRBD2. CDR3 size: 19 residues. Germline-derived CDR1 and CDR2 are LNHNV and YYDKDF (reference sequence). The ends lost 4 bases at V and 8 bases at J; junction bases unmatched: 21. The DNA for the CDR3 is TGTGCCACCAGCACCACCTACCCCGCGCGGGGGGGCTCACGAGATGAGCAGTTCTTC. Translated: CATSTTYPARGGSRDEQFF.